These 22 T cell receptor beta chains originate from one sample sequenced in a study of shared clonotypes between healthy human individuals. Libraries were prepared by immunoSEQ multiplex PCR; TCRdb keeps only in-frame clonotypes and omits some of them. The sample holds about 1,900,000 clones, over 85% seen once. CD8 cells regarded as naive lacked CD45RO, were positively chosen for CCR7, and omitted terminally differentiated effector memory CD45RA+ cells. Sequencing was done on a sample of naive CD8+ T cells sorted from blood. These receptors all come from a man between 18 and 29 years old in good health.

V and J are TRBV7-9 and TRBJ2-7; D perhaps matches TRBD1 (6 bases). Germline V gene lookup returns CDR1 SEHNR and CDR2 FQNEAQ (reference sequence). The V and J ends lost 5 bases and 3 bases respectively, with 14 bases between them. CDR3 length: 14 residues. This CDR3 reads CASSKQGELYEQYF. As DNA, the CDR3 is TGTGCCAGCAGCAAACAGGGAGAGCTCTACGAGCAGTACTTC.

The chain recombines TRBV25-1 with TRBJ2-5; D might be TRBD1 (5 bases). The CDR3 runs 14 residues. V shed 4 bases and J shed 5 bases, with 14 bases lying between them. CDR1 is MGHDK and CDR2 is SYGVNS in the germline V gene. CDR3 amino acids: CASSGQQDRETQYF. In DNA form, the CDR3 reads TGTGCCAGCAGTGGACAGCAGGATCGGGAGACCCAGTACTTC.

The V call is TRBV30, the J call TRBJ2-1, with TRBD2 identical over 8 bases. Per the germline V gene, CDR1 is GTSNPN and CDR2 is SVGIG (reference sequence). V trimming: 0 bases; J trimming: 4 bases; junction bases outside the gene matches: 5. This CDR3 contains 15 residues. The CDR3 loop reads CAWSVRGGLYNEQFF. The CDR3, as DNA: TGTGCCTGGAGTGTACGGGGGGGCCTATACAATGAGCAGTTCTTC. Complete variable domain (other parts from reference TRBV30 and TRBJ2-1): SQTIHQWPATLVQPVGSPLSLECTVEGTSNPNLYWYRQAAGRGLQLLFYSVGIGQISSEVPQNLSASRPQDRQFILSSKKLLLSDSGFYLCAWSVRGGLYNEQFFGPGTRLTVL.

This chain joins TRBV28 and TRBJ1-2, with unresolved D. CDR1 and CDR2 from the germline V gene are MDHEN and SYDVKM. V lost 2 bases and J lost 4, with 17 bases in between. This CDR3 has 16 residues. This CDR3 is CASSLIRTTPSYGYTF. The CDR3 nucleotides read TGTGCCAGCAGTTTAATAAGGACGACGCCGTCCTATGGCTACACCTTC.

Remarks on this clone: Other DNA sequences in this specimen translate into the identical CDR3. The chain carries TRBV5-6 and TRBJ2-1; D unresolved. Trimming cost V 0 bases and J 4 bases, with 5 bases left between them. CDR1 and CDR2 (germline): SGHDT, YYEEEE. The CDR3 covers 13 residues. The CDR3 sequence is CASSLDLYNEQFF. Here the CDR3 DNA reads TGTGCCAGCAGCTTGGATTTATACAATGAGCAGTTCTTC. Supplemented by reference TRBV5-6 and TRBJ2-1, the full variable domain reads DAGVTQSPTHLIKTRGQQVTLRCSPKSGHDTVSWYQQALGQGPQFIFQYYEEEERQRGNFPDRFSGHQFPNYSSELNVNALLLGDSALYLCASSLDLYNEQFFGPGTRLTVL.

The gene calls are TRBV6-1 and TRBJ2-7, with a tentative D call TRBD1 (6 bases). Germline lookup yields CDR1 MNHNS and CDR2 SASEGT. Trimming shortened V by 0 bases and J by 2 bases, and 11 bases separated the two germline ends. This CDR3 has 15 residues. This CDR3 reads CASSEAGDITYEQYF. In DNA form, the CDR3 reads TGTGCCAGCAGTGAAGCTGGGGACATCACCTACGAGCAGTACTTC.

This chain uses TRBV27 with TRBJ2-3; D may be TRBD2 (6 bases). V dropped 0 bases and J dropped 8 bases, with 9 bases sitting between them. Looked up from germline, CDR1 is MNHEY and CDR2 is SMNVEV (reference sequence). The CDR3 covers 13 residues. CDR3 in amino acids: CASSLSVAVTQYF. In nucleotides, the CDR3 is TGTGCCAGCAGTTTATCGGTAGCGGTTACGCAGTATTTT.

This chain joins TRBV7-9 and TRBJ1-6; no definite D call. This CDR3 region has 15 residues. Per the germline V gene, CDR1 is SEHNR and CDR2 is FQNEAQ (reference sequence). Trimming stripped 0 bases from V and 13 bases from J, with 16 bases between. The CDR3 DNA follows: TGTGCCAGCAGCTTAGCTTCGGCAGTCTCGACGCCCCTCCACTTT. Protein sequence: CASSLASAVSTPLHF.

J is TRBJ2-7 and V is TRBV4-1; 10 bases map to TRBD1. V was pared by 4 bases and J by 4 bases, with 10 bases of the junction left unmatched. Per germline, CDR1 MGHRA and CDR2 YSYEKL. CDR3 length: 16 residues. CDR3: CASSPPPGTGVYEQYF. The CDR3 nucleotides are TGCGCCAGCAGCCCCCCCCCGGGGACAGGGGTTTACGAGCAGTACTTC.

V gene TRBV7-2 combines with J gene TRBJ2-1; 14 bases agree with TRBD2. The CDR3 length is 15 residues. Trimming cost V 3 bases and J 12 bases; bases outside gene matches: 7. Germline-derived CDR1 and CDR2 are SGHTA and FQGNSA. CDR3 protein: CASSLGLAGDPGQFF. The CDR3 region has the DNA TGTGCCAGCAGCTTGGGACTAGCGGGAGACCCGGGGCAGTTCTTC.

V is TRBV9 and J is TRBJ1-2, with 10 nucleotides matching TRBD1. The V gene end was trimmed by 3 bases and the J gene end by 11 bases; junction bases not matched to a gene: 7. Looked up from germline, CDR1 is SGDLS and CDR2 is YYNGEE. CDR3 length equals 13 residues. The CDR3 nucleotides are TGTGCCAGCAGCGATGGGACAGGGGAGGTGTACACCTTC. Protein sequence: CASSDGTGEVYTF.

The rearrangement joins TRBV27 to TRBJ2-3; unclear D gene. Germline values: CDR1 MNHEY, CDR2 SMNVEV (reference sequence). Trimming shortened V by 0 bases and J by 7 bases, and 8 bases separated the two germline ends. CDR3 length equals 13 residues. The CDR3 sequence: CASSLSWSNTQYF. The CDR3 region has the DNA TGTGCCAGCAGTTTATCGTGGTCCAATACGCAGTATTTT.

The chain couples TRBV5-1 to TRBJ2-3; no clear D gene. The CDR3 is 16 residues long. Germline assignment: CDR1 SGHRS and CDR2 YFSETQ. The V and J ends lost 1 base and 2 bases respectively, with 14 bases between them. The CDR3 spells CASSLPEETSTDTQYF. CDR3 DNA: TGCGCCAGCAGCTTGCCAGAGGAGACATCCACAGATACGCAGTATTTT.

The chain is built from TRBV19 and TRBJ2-1; D uncertain. Germline V gene data show CDR1 as LNHDA and CDR2 as SQIVND (reference sequence). The V gene lost 6 bases and the J gene lost 5 bases, with 11 bases spanning the gap. The CDR3 loop spans 13 amino acids. CDR3 DNA sequence: TGTGCCAGTAGGATGGGTTCGGACAATGAGCAGTTCTTC. It translates to CASRMGSDNEQFF.

This chain joins TRBV5-4 and TRBJ2-2; D not certain. V shed 1 base and J shed 6 bases, with 13 bases lying between them. CDR1 SGHNT and CDR2 YYREEE come from the germline V gene (reference sequence). This CDR3 spans 15 amino acids. The CDR3 reads CASSLRDPIPGELFF. The CDR3 DNA reads TGTGCCAGCAGCTTGCGCGACCCTATCCCCGGGGAGCTGTTTTTT.

The chain combines TRBV7-9 with TRBJ1-2, with D hard to call. CDR3 size: 12 residues. Germline CDR1 reads SEHNR; CDR2 reads FQNEAQ (reference sequence). Trimming shortened V by 1 base and J by 6 bases, and 6 bases separated the two germline ends. The CDR3 bases are TGTGCCAGCAGCTTAGGACAAAATGGCTACACCTTC. Translated: CASSLGQNGYTF.

This sequence joins TRBV4-1 and TRBJ1-1; D gene uncertain. This CDR3 has 15 amino acids. V lost 0 bases to trimming and J lost 1 base, with 9 bases between them. From germline, CDR1 is MGHRA and CDR2 YSYEKL. The CDR3 here is CASSQEGTPNTEAFF. CDR3 DNA: TGCGCCAGCAGCCAAGAGGGAACACCGAACACTGAAGCTTTCTTT.

The chain combines TRBV28 with TRBJ1-2; 8 bases fit TRBD1. The ends lost 7 bases at V and 7 bases at J; junction bases unmatched: 8. The CDR3 runs 13 residues. Germline CDR1 is MDHEN and CDR2 is SYDVKM. The CDR3 spells CASTPGQAPGYTF. The CDR3 DNA reads as TGTGCCAGCACCCCGGGACAGGCGCCTGGCTACACCTTC.

To note about this clone: Given a much more abundant clone one base away, this may be a read error. In the same sample, other DNA sequences code for this CDR3. This chain joins TRBV7-9 and TRBJ2-7; D is unclear. CDR3 length equals 12 residues. The germline CDR1 and CDR2 sequences are SEHNR and FQNEAQ (reference sequence). Trimming took 1 base from V and 3 from J, leaving 4 bases between them. The CDR3, as DNA: TGTGCCAGCAGCTTAGGGCGCTACGAGCAGTACTTC. It encodes CASSLGRYEQYF.

The CDR3 spells CASSTGELFF. The DNA for the CDR3 is TGTGCCAGCAGCACCGGGGAGCTGTTTTTT. The chain joins TRBV21-1 to TRBJ2-2. TRBV21-1 is a pseudogene locus. This CDR3 region has 10 residues.

The chain carries TRBV5-8 and TRBJ2-2; the D is unclear. CDR1 and CDR2 from the germline V gene are SGHTS and YDEGEE. The length of the CDR3 is 17 residues. With 1 base removed from V and 2 bases from J, the gap between germline ends came to 15 bases. CDR3 coding DNA: TGTGCCAGCAGCTTGCCCCTTAGCCTTTCTAACACCGGGGAGCTGTTTTTT. Translation gives CASSLPLSLSNTGELFF.

This chain uses TRBV9 with TRBJ1-4, with 9 nucleotides matching TRBD1. The CDR3 is 15 amino acids. Germline CDR1 SGDLS, CDR2 YYNGEE. Trimming took 4 bases from V and 6 from J; bases not matched to a gene: 7. The CDR3 DNA reads TGTGCCAGCAGCCTCAACCGGGACAGGGATGAAAAACTGTTTTTT. Amino acid sequence: CASSLNRDRDEKLFF.